A single sample gave rise to the 23 T cell receptor beta chains below, sequenced in a study of neurological immune-mediated disorders. TCRdb reprocessed the 5' RACE reads via MiXCR and lists one record per CDR3 protein. The sample yields 20,000 to 25,000 distinct CDR3 sequences, 17% seen once. The specimen was CD8+ T cells from blood. The receptors here all came from a woman aged 18-29 years with multiple sclerosis.

The chain links TRBV7-2 to TRBJ2-2, with 7 bases matching TRBD2. Germline assignment: CDR1 SGHTA and CDR2 FQGNSA. CDR3 length equals 16 residues. J lost 1 base, V lost 5 bases, and 7 bases had no gene match. In DNA, the CDR3 is TGTGCCAGCAGCCACGGCCAGCGGGAGAACACCGGGGAGCTGTTTTTT. Its translation: CASSHGQRENTGELFF.

At least ten counts were recorded for this clonotype. This chain links TRBV7-2 with TRBJ2-1, with TRBD2 matching 11 bases. Germline lookup yields CDR1 SGHTA and CDR2 FQGNSA. The CDR3 covers 15 residues. The junction had 2 bases not matched to a gene; V was cut back by 4 bases and J by 3 bases. The CDR3 here is CASSWGLADYNEQFF. The CDR3 coding sequence is TGTGCCAGCAGCTGGGGACTAGCGGACTACAATGAGCAGTTCTTC.

In its sample, this clonotype was seen many times. V is TRBV4-2 and J is TRBJ2-5; no reliable D call. The CDR3 is 14 amino acids. V was shortened by 1 base and J by 1 base, with 7 bases between the two germline ends. Germline loops: CDR1 LGHNA, CDR2 YNFKEQ. CDR3 sequence (DNA): TGTGCCAGCAGCCAAGCGTCCAGCCAAGAGACCCAGTACTTC. It specifies CASSQASSQETQYF.

The chain couples TRBV5-1 to TRBJ2-1; D could derive from TRBD1 or TRBD2 (6 bases each). Germline CDR1 SGHRS, CDR2 YFSETQ. This CDR3 contains 15 residues. The V gene lost 4 bases and the J gene lost 6 bases, with 17 bases spanning the gap. The chain's CDR3 is CASSPGGQRGNEQFF. In DNA, the CDR3 is TGCGCCAGCAGCCCTGGGGGGCAAAGAGGCAATGAGCAGTTCTTC.

This clonotype was recorded a few times. The chain joins TRBV12-3 or TRBV12-4 to TRBJ1-2, with unresolved D. CDR3 size: 11 residues. Trimming stripped 6 bases from V and 6 bases from J, with 8 bases between. CDR3 in amino acids: CASRRTNGYTF. The CDR3 region has the DNA TGTGCCAGCAGGCGGACGAATGGCTACACCTTC.

This chain joins TRBV28 and TRBJ1-1; D gene uncertain. Germline assignment: CDR1 MDHEN and CDR2 SYDVKM. The CDR3 sequence is 15 residues long. Trimming took off 6 bases at V and 1 base at J, with 15 bases between the two ends. CDR3 DNA: TGTGCCAGCAGCTGGGCCGGCAGAACGAACACTGAAGCTTTCTTT. It is translated as CASSWAGRTNTEAFF.

Many counts were recorded for this clonotype. The gene calls are TRBV6-1 and TRBJ2-1; D possibly corresponds to TRBD2 (5 bases). With 1 base removed from V and 9 bases from J, the gap between germline ends came to 10 bases. The CDR3 length is 13 residues. The V gene's germline CDR1 is MNHNS and CDR2 SASEGT. The CDR3 DNA reads TGTGCCAGCAGTGAAGGGTGGGCGGGTGAGCAGTTCTTC. This encodes CASSEGWAGEQFF.

This clonotype was detected ten times or more. The chain uses TRBV24-1 and TRBJ2-1; 9 bases match TRBD1. The V segment lost 9 bases and the J segment 9 bases; nucleotides outside the gene matches: 8. There are 13 residues in the CDR3. Germline lookup yields CDR1 KGHDR and CDR2 SFDVKD. In nucleotides, the CDR3 is TGTGCCACCCGGGACAGGGAGGTTGGTGAGCAGTTCTTC. It translates to CATRDREVGEQFF.

The V and J genes are TRBV12-3 or TRBV12-4 and TRBJ1-1; D is uncertain. Deletions cut 7 bases from V and 0 bases from J, with 9 bases between. CDR3 size: 13 residues. The CDR3: CASTPQLNTEAFF. The CDR3 DNA is TGTGCCAGCACCCCCCAGCTGAACACTGAAGCTTTCTTT.

This clonotype was counted ten times or more. As DNA, the CDR3 is TGTGCCAGCATCCAGAGGGGGGTGGACACTGAAGCTTTCTTT. Translating gives CASIQRGVDTEAFF. The rearrangement links TRBV6-5 to TRBJ1-1, with D maybe TRBD1 (6 bases). This CDR3 spans 14 amino acids. Per the germline V gene, CDR1 is MNHEY and CDR2 is SVGAGI. The V and J ends lost 7 bases and 3 bases respectively, with 15 bases between them.

This clonotype was found many times. This sequence joins TRBV9 and TRBJ2-1; 8 bases line up with TRBD2. Losses at the gene ends were 2 bases for V and 9 bases for J; bases not matched to a gene: 7. The CDR3 is 14 amino acids. Germline-derived CDR1 and CDR2 are SGDLS and YYNGEE. CDR3 residues: CASSVSGGLVEQFF. DNA for the CDR3: TGTGCCAGCAGCGTCTCGGGAGGGCTGGTTGAGCAGTTCTTC.

This clonotype came up a few times. V usage is TRBV30 and J usage is TRBJ2-3, with D unresolved. Germline V gene lookup returns CDR1 GTSNPN and CDR2 SVGIG (reference sequence). The CDR3 sequence is 11 residues long. V dropped 2 bases and J dropped 0 bases, with 0 bases sitting between them. CDR3 bases: TGTGCCTGGAGTAGCACAGATACGCAGTATTTT. It translates to CAWSSTDTQYF.

This clonotype was seen ten or more times. The chain has TRBV27 and TRBJ1-4, with 7 positions matching TRBD1. CDR1 MNHEY and CDR2 SMNVEV come from the germline V gene (reference sequence). J gave up 5 bases and V 6 bases, and 3 bases lay outside the gene matches. This CDR3 region has 13 residues. The CDR3 DNA reads TGTGCCAGCAGGGGACAGACCAATGAAAAACTGTTTTTT. Protein: CASRGQTNEKLFF.

The sample holds many counts of this clonotype. This chain links TRBV6-1 with TRBJ2-5; possible D gene TRBD1, 7 bases. The V gene's germline CDR1 is MNHNS and CDR2 SASEGT. V gave up 1 base and J gave up 2 bases, with 11 bases separating them. The CDR3 covers 15 residues. The CDR3 region is CASSEGAGQQETQYF. CDR3 nucleotide sequence: TGTGCCAGCAGTGAAGGGGCGGGACAGCAAGAGACCCAGTACTTC.

This clonotype was seen at least ten times. The genes are TRBV5-1 and TRBJ1-1; D remains ambiguous. From germline, CDR1 is SGHRS and CDR2 YFSETQ. V lost 5 bases and J lost 0, with 11 bases in between. CDR3 size: 14 residues. The CDR3 here is CASSLFPMNTEAFF. The CDR3 DNA reads TGCGCCAGCAGTCTGTTCCCGATGAACACTGAAGCTTTCTTT.

This clonotype was observed many times. The chain links TRBV7-6 to TRBJ2-1, with a tentative D call TRBD2 (6 bases). Trimming took off 1 base at V and 2 bases at J, with 15 bases between the two ends. This CDR3 is 17 amino acids long. Germline CDR1 and CDR2: SGHVS and FNYEAQ. The CDR3 region is CASSLVGGRGPYNEQFF. CDR3 coding DNA: TGTGCCAGCAGCTTAGTGGGAGGTAGAGGACCCTACAATGAGCAGTTCTTC.

This clonotype has at least ten counts. The chain combines TRBV19 with TRBJ2-3, with D perhaps assigned TRBD1 or TRBD2 (5 bases each). The ends were cut back, 11 bases at V and 2 bases at J, with 17 bases in the middle. Germline CDR1 LNHDA, CDR2 SQIVND (reference sequence). The CDR3 has 14 amino acids. The CDR3 is CAAKERGSTDTQYF. As DNA, the CDR3 is TGTGCCGCCAAGGAGAGGGGCTCCACAGATACGCAGTATTTT.

This clonotype was seen a few times. The chain carries TRBV29-1 and TRBJ2-3, with TRBD1 matching 8 bases. The V and J ends lost 3 bases and 3 bases, in that order; junction bases with no gene match: 11. From germline, CDR1 is SQVTM and CDR2 ANQGSEA. The CDR3 sequence is 16 residues long. This CDR3 reads CSVDSKEDRETDTQYF. The CDR3 bases are TGCAGCGTTGATTCCAAAGAGGACAGGGAAACAGATACGCAGTATTTT.

This clonotype was recorded at least ten times. This chain links TRBV4-3 with TRBJ1-2, with D possibly being TRBD1 (6 bases). CDR1 and CDR2 (germline): LGHNA, YSLEER. The V end was cut by 0 bases, the J end by 7 bases, with 21 bases between. CDR3 length equals 17 residues. DNA for the CDR3: TGCGCCAGCAGCCAAGATAATCGGGCAGGGGCCCCTCTTGGCTACACCTTC. Translating gives CASSQDNRAGAPLGYTF.

This clonotype has a count of ten or more. The rearrangement uses TRBV18 and TRBJ1-2; 7 bases agree with TRBD1. The V segment lost 4 bases and the J segment 8 bases; nucleotides outside the gene matches: 10. The CDR3 consists of 14 residues. The germline gives CDR1 KGHSH, CDR2 LQKENI. As DNA, the CDR3 is TGTGCCAGCTCACACGACAGGGTTCCGCTCGGCTACACCTTC. As protein: CASSHDRVPLGYTF.

This clonotype has more than one count but fewer than ten. The chain couples TRBV12-3 or TRBV12-4 to TRBJ2-3; D is unclear. V was pared by 1 base and J by 0 bases, with 8 bases between. The CDR3 runs 15 residues. CDR3 bases: TGTGCCAGCAGTTTAGGCCCGATCAGCACAGATACGCAGTATTTT. This encodes CASSLGPISTDTQYF.

This clonotype was counted many times. This rearrangement joins TRBV6-6 to TRBJ2-2; 12 positions agree with TRBD1. J was trimmed by 5 bases and V by 5 bases; bases with no gene match: 12. This CDR3 spans 18 amino acids. CDR1 and CDR2 (germline): MNHNY, SVGAGI (reference sequence). The CDR3 protein is CASSNRDRGLKGTGELFF. The CDR3 coding sequence is TGTGCCAGCAGTAACCGGGACAGGGGGCTTAAAGGGACCGGGGAGCTGTTTTTT.

There are many counts of this clonotype. The chain is built from TRBV28 and TRBJ2-3; 12 bases agree with TRBD2. The CDR3 has 21 residues. V dropped 3 bases and J dropped 2; count of bases not matched to a gene: 18. In germline, CDR1 is MDHEN, CDR2 SYDVKM. CDR3 coding DNA: TGTGCCAGCAGTTTTTCAAAGGTGGTCCTAGCGGGGGGGCGCGACACAGATACGCAGTATTTT. Amino acid sequence: CASSFSKVVLAGGRDTDTQYF.